These 30 T cell receptor beta chains came from one sample sequenced in a study of shared clonotypes between healthy human individuals. Clones were read by immunoSEQ multiplex PCR, and TCRdb kept only the in-frame ones, dropping some. The sample shows fewer than 550,000 clones, 75% to 80% of them seen only once. Sequencing was carried out using PBMCs. The receptors were sampled from a woman aged 40 to 50 in good health. Some clones in this sample may be carry-over from other donors' samples.

The V gene is TRBV27, the J gene TRBJ2-3; 8 nucleotides align to TRBD2. This CDR3 spans 14 amino acids. With 5 bases clipped from V and 5 bases from J, the junction kept 6 bases outside the gene matches. CDR1 and CDR2 from the germline V gene are MNHEY and SMNVEV (reference sequence). CDR3 protein: CASSPREGGDTQYF. Written as DNA, the CDR3 is TGTGCCAGCAGTCCACGGGAGGGCGGAGATACGCAGTATTTT.

The chain joins TRBV19 to TRBJ2-6, with D hard to call. CDR3 size: 14 residues. V was trimmed by 7 bases and J by 2 bases, leaving 9 bases between them. Germline CDR1 LNHDA, CDR2 SQIVND (reference sequence). CDR3 DNA sequence: TGTGCCAGTAAAGTAGGGACTGGGGCCAACGTCCTGACTTTC. Translation gives CASKVGTGANVLTF.

The chain uses TRBV28 and TRBJ2-1; 12 nucleotides match TRBD2. V shed 5 bases and J 14 bases; nucleotides not matched to a gene: 10. Germline V CDR1 and CDR2: MDHEN, SYDVKM. The CDR3 extends over 14 amino acids. CDR3 sequence reads: CASSETSGRPLEFF. The CDR3 DNA sequence: TGTGCCAGCAGTGAGACTAGCGGGAGACCCCTTGAGTTCTTC.

Worth noting for this clone: The sample carries other DNA sequences with the same CDR3. This chain uses TRBV28 with TRBJ2-7; D not resolved. Trimming cost V 2 bases and J 4 bases, with 9 bases left between them. Germline V gene sequence: CDR1 MDHEN, CDR2 SYDVKM. The CDR3 loop spans 13 amino acids. This CDR3 is CASSLPSRYEQYF. The CDR3, as DNA: TGTGCCAGCAGTTTACCCAGTCGGTACGAGCAGTACTTC.

As regards this clone: The junction departs from the called germline gene at one end, perhaps through a read error. The chain uses TRBV5-4 and TRBJ1-1; unclear D gene. Germline CDR1 is SGHNT and CDR2 is YYREEE (reference sequence). The CDR3 loop spans 13 amino acids. The CDR3 reads CASSMDRHTEAFF. For the CDR3, the DNA is TGTGCCAGCAGCATGGACCGACACACCGAAGCTTTCTTT. Full variable domain (outside the CDR3, taken from reference TRBV5-4 and TRBJ1-1): ETGVTQSPTHLIKTRGQQVTLRCSSQSGHNTVSWYQQALGQGPQFIFQYYREEENGRGNFPPRFSGLQFPNYSSELNVNALELDDSALYLCASSMDRHTEAFFGQGTRLTVV.

This clone was counted once. Other DNA sequences of this sample code for an identical CDR3. The V and J genes are TRBV28 and TRBJ1-4; no reliable D call. Trimming cost V 3 bases and J 11 bases, with 7 bases left between them. Germline CDR1 MDHEN, CDR2 SYDVKM. The CDR3 consists of 11 residues. CDR3 DNA: TGTGCCAGCAGTTTCAGTGAGAAACTGTTTTTT. Translating it yields CASSFSEKLFF.

The genes are TRBV27 and TRBJ2-1; 12 nucleotides align to TRBD2. This CDR3 is built from 14 residues. V was clipped by 5 bases and J by 9 bases; unmatched bases: 5. Germline values: CDR1 MNHEY, CDR2 SMNVEV (reference sequence). In nucleotides, the CDR3 is TGTGCCAGCAGTCGACTAGCGGGAGTTGGTGAGCAGTTCTTC. This gives the protein CASSRLAGVGEQFF.

The chain recombines TRBV10-1 with TRBJ2-2; no reliable D call. The CDR3 covers 14 residues. The V gene's germline CDR1 is WNHNN and CDR2 SYGVQD (reference sequence). The V end was cut by 3 bases, the J end by 4 bases, with 9 bases between. The CDR3 DNA reads as TGCGCCAGCAGTGATGCCTCCCCCACCGGGGAGCTGTTTTTT. It is translated as CASSDASPTGELFF.

The gene calls are TRBV7-2 and TRBJ2-7; no definite D call. CDR1 is SGHTA, CDR2 FQGNSA, per germline. Trimming shortened V by 6 bases and J by 3 bases, and 12 bases separated the two germline ends. The CDR3 is 13 residues long. The CDR3 is CASRLSPDYEQYF. CDR3 nucleotide sequence: TGTGCCAGCAGGCTCTCTCCAGACTACGAGCAGTACTTC. Together with reference TRBV7-2 and TRBJ2-7, the CDR3 gives the full variable domain: GAGVSQSPSNKVTEKGKDVELRCDPISGHTALYWYRQSLGQGLEFLIYFQGNSAPDKSGLPSDRFSAERTGGSVSTLTIQRTQQEDSAVYLCASRLSPDYEQYFGPGTRLTVT.

This sequence joins TRBV7-3 and TRBJ1-1; a possible D gene is TRBD1 (6 bases). The CDR3 has 14 residues. Germline V gene lookup returns CDR1 SGHTA and CDR2 FQGTGA. V lost 5 bases to trimming and J lost 0 bases, with 10 bases between them. CDR3 loop: CASSPGVMNTEAFF. DNA for the CDR3: TGTGCCAGCAGCCCAGGGGTGATGAACACTGAAGCTTTCTTT.

The genes are TRBV10-3 and TRBJ2-3, with 9 bases that match TRBD2. The CDR3 runs to 16 residues. CDR1 is ENHRY, CDR2 SYGVKD, per germline. V dropped 0 bases and J dropped 2; count of bases not matched to a gene: 3. The CDR3 protein is CAISESSGSPTDTQYF. The CDR3 bases are TGTGCCATCAGTGAGTCTAGCGGGAGTCCCACAGATACGCAGTATTTT.

The CDR3 is CASSLAASGIQYF. In DNA form, the CDR3 reads TGTGCCAGCAGCTTAGCGGCTAGCGGCATTCAGTACTTC. The J gene is TRBJ2-4, the V gene TRBV7-6; 7 nucleotides agree with TRBD2. V lost 0 bases and J lost 9; bases outside the gene matches: 2. The CDR3 is 13 residues long. Germline V CDR1 and CDR2: SGHVS, FNYEAQ.

The chain uses TRBV30 and TRBJ1-3; D might be TRBD1 (6 bases). CDR1 is GTSNPN, CDR2 SVGIG, per germline (reference sequence). This CDR3 region has 16 residues. The ends were cut back, 0 bases at V and 0 bases at J, with 12 bases in the middle. The CDR3 region is CAWSVRATGSGNTIYF. In DNA form, the CDR3 reads TGTGCCTGGAGTGTACGTGCGACAGGCTCTGGAAACACCATATATTTT.

This chain links TRBV6-6 with TRBJ2-5; D is undetermined. Per the germline V gene, CDR1 is MNHNY and CDR2 is SVGAGI (reference sequence). The CDR3 is made up of 14 amino acids. V gave up 5 bases and J gave up 5 bases, with 15 bases separating them. CDR3 sequence reads: CASSPGPVGETQYF. In nucleotides, the CDR3 is TGTGCCAGCAGTCCCGGGCCCGTGGGGGAGACCCAGTACTTC.

The V gene is TRBV7-9, the J gene TRBJ2-5; D is ambiguous. The end of the DNA aligns better with TRBJ2-7, so the J call may be wrong. The CDR3 runs to 12 residues. Germline lookup yields CDR1 SEHNR and CDR2 FQNEAQ (reference sequence). CDR3 sequence: CASSTLSYEQYF. DNA for the CDR3: TGTGCCAGCAGCACCCTATCGTACGAGCAGTACTTC.

A few counts support this clone. This chain joins TRBV5-1 and TRBJ1-1, with TRBD1 as a possible D gene (5 bases). This CDR3 has 14 amino acids. The V gene lost 4 bases and the J gene lost 1 base, with 11 bases spanning the gap. From germline, CDR1 is SGHRS and CDR2 YFSETQ. In DNA, the CDR3 is TGCGCCAGCAGCGGTGGGACGGGGAACACTGAAGCTTTCTTT. It translates to CASSGGTGNTEAFF.

The chain has TRBV7-9 and TRBJ1-2; perhaps TRBD1 as D (5 bases). This CDR3 is 14 amino acids long. V was shortened by 8 bases and J by 6 bases, with 19 bases between the two germline ends. Germline V CDR1 and CDR2: SEHNR, FQNEAQ (reference sequence). The CDR3 protein is CASSTLQGRHGYTF. In DNA form, the CDR3 reads TGTGCCAGCTCGACGCTCCAGGGTAGGCATGGCTACACCTTC.

In its sample, this clone was seen once. The chain employs TRBV5-1 and TRBJ1-2; 10 positions agree with TRBD1. V lost 4 bases to trimming and J lost 5 bases; unmatched junction nucleotides: 11. CDR3 size: 16 residues. Germline V gene data show CDR1 as SGHRS and CDR2 as YFSETQ. CDR3 nucleotide sequence: TGCGCCAGCAGCCCCCGGGACAGGGGAACGGGGTATGGCTACACCTTC. This sequence encodes CASSPRDRGTGYGYTF.

The chain is built from TRBV28 and TRBJ1-4, with TRBD1 as a possible D gene (6 bases). The germline V gene encodes CDR1 MDHEN and CDR2 SYDVKM. This CDR3 comprises 16 residues. V shed 5 bases and J shed 8 bases, with 21 bases lying between them. The CDR3 loop is CASSDPSGGSGEKLFF. CDR3 in DNA: TGTGCCAGCAGTGATCCCTCCGGGGGCAGTGGGGAAAAACTGTTTTTT.

As for this clone: The sample has other DNA sequences that encode this CDR3 too. The chain links TRBV28 to TRBJ2-7; a possible D gene is TRBD1 (6 bases). This CDR3 is built from 15 residues. V lost 5 bases, J lost 5 bases, and 19 bases lay in between. Looked up from germline, CDR1 is MDHEN and CDR2 is SYDVKM. Here the CDR3 reads CASSPQRQVLDEQYF. The CDR3 region has the DNA TGTGCCAGCAGTCCCCAGCGACAGGTTTTGGACGAGCAGTACTTC. Full variable domain (outside the CDR3, taken from reference TRBV28 and TRBJ2-7): DVKVTQSSRYLVKRTGEKVFLECVQDMDHENMFWYRQDPGLGLRLIYFSYDVKMKEKGDIPEGYSVSREKKERFSLILESASTNQTSMYLCASSPQRQVLDEQYFGPGTRLTVT.

The gene calls are TRBV2 and TRBJ2-2; D is perhaps TRBD1 (5 bases). The germline gives CDR1 SNHLY, CDR2 FYNNEI. The V end was cut by 2 bases, the J end by 5 bases, with 9 bases between. The CDR3 is made up of 14 amino acids. The CDR3 protein is CASSERAGTGELFF. The DNA for the CDR3 is TGTGCCAGCAGTGAAAGGGCAGGGACCGGGGAGCTGTTTTTT. The variable domain in full, with the rest retrieved from reference TRBV2 and TRBJ2-2, is EPEVTQTPSHQVTQMGQEVILRCVPISNHLYFYWYRQILGQKVEFLVSFYNNEISEKSEIFDDQFSVERPDGSNFTLKIRSTKLEDSAMYFCASSERAGTGELFFGEGSRLTVL.

The gene calls are TRBV5-1 and TRBJ1-2, with a tentative D call TRBD1 (5 bases). CDR1 is SGHRS and CDR2 is YFSETQ in the germline V gene. This CDR3 has 14 amino acids. Trimming cost V 3 bases and J 0 bases, with 9 bases left between them. The CDR3 coding sequence is TGCGCCAGCAGCTCGACAGACCCTAACTATGGCTACACCTTC. Its translation is CASSSTDPNYGYTF.

This clone has only one observation. Other DNA sequences of this sample code for an identical CDR3. The V call is TRBV28, the J call TRBJ1-5, with 8 bases lining up with TRBD1. The germline V gene encodes CDR1 MDHEN and CDR2 SYDVKM. The CDR3 contains 12 residues. Trimming cost V 6 bases and J 6 bases; bases outside gene matches: 1. The CDR3 nucleotides are TGTGCCAGCAGAACAGGGGGTCAGCCCCAGCATTTT. It codes for CASRTGGQPQHF.

The gene calls are TRBV27 and TRBJ2-6; 8 nucleotides match TRBD1. The CDR3 covers 19 residues. Germline trimming cut 1 base from V and 0 bases from J; bases unmatched to any gene: 8. Germline assignment: CDR1 MNHEY and CDR2 SMNVEV (reference sequence). CDR3 amino acids: CASSLWQGATGSGANVLTF. The CDR3 nucleotides are TGTGCCAGCAGTTTATGGCAGGGGGCGACTGGCTCTGGGGCCAACGTCCTGACTTTC. Full variable domain (outside the CDR3, taken from reference TRBV27 and TRBJ2-6): EAQVTQNPRYLITVTGKKLTVTCSQNMNHEYMSWYRQDPGLGLRQIYYSMNVEVTDKGDVPEGYKVSRKEKRNFPLILESPSPNQTSLYFCASSLWQGATGSGANVLTFGAGSRLTVL.

The CDR3 here is CASSLDPNTEAFF. The DNA for the CDR3 is TGTGCCAGCAGCTTGGACCCGAACACTGAAGCTTTCTTT. This chain links TRBV7-3 with TRBJ1-1; D ambiguous. The CDR3 is made up of 13 amino acids. Deletions cut 3 bases from V and 1 base from J, with 6 bases between. The germline CDR1 and CDR2 sequences are SGHTA and FQGTGA. Filled out from reference TRBV7-3 and TRBJ1-1, the complete variable domain reads GAGVSQTPSNKVTEKGKYVELRCDPISGHTALYWYRQSLGQGPEFLIYFQGTGAADDSGLPNDRFFAVRPEGSVSTLKIQRTERGDSAVYLCASSLDPNTEAFFGQGTRLTVV.

This clone was seen just once. V and J are TRBV28 and TRBJ2-7; unclear D gene. V gave up 5 bases and J gave up 7 bases, with 12 bases separating them. Germline CDR1 reads MDHEN; CDR2 reads SYDVKM. This CDR3 contains 12 residues. As DNA, the CDR3 is TGTGCCAGCAGTCGCACACTGGGAGAGCAGTACTTC. Residues: CASSRTLGEQYF.

The rearrangement uses TRBV30 and TRBJ2-3; D is unresolved. The CDR3 length is 13 residues. CDR1 is GTSNPN, CDR2 SVGIG, per germline (reference sequence). Trimming stripped 2 bases from V and 2 bases from J, with 8 bases between. This CDR3 is CAWSSLTTDTQYF. CDR3 DNA: TGTGCCTGGAGTAGTCTAACCACAGATACGCAGTATTTT. Full variable domain (remainder filled in from reference TRBV30 and TRBJ2-3): SQTIHQWPATLVQPVGSPLSLECTVEGTSNPNLYWYRQAAGRGLQLLFYSVGIGQISSEVPQNLSASRPQDRQFILSSKKLLLSDSGFYLCAWSSLTTDTQYFGPGTRLTVL.

This clone showed up just a few times. V gene TRBV11-2 combines with J gene TRBJ1-2; D is perhaps TRBD1 (5 bases). V lost 5 bases and J lost 4, with 14 bases in between. The CDR3 is 14 amino acids. Germline values: CDR1 SGHAT, CDR2 FQNNGV. DNA for the CDR3: TGTGCCAGCAGCGGACGACAGCCACCCTATGGCTACACCTTC. Translated, it gives CASSGRQPPYGYTF.

CDR3 sequence: CASSPSGGGAEAFF. CDR3 coding DNA: TGTGCCAGCTCACCATCCGGGGGCGGCGCTGAAGCTTTCTTT. The chain recombines TRBV18 with TRBJ1-1; weak D call: TRBD1 (6 bases). The V end lost 2 bases, the J end lost 6 bases, and 13 bases lay between the germline ends. The germline V gene encodes CDR1 KGHSH and CDR2 LQKENI. The CDR3 loop spans 14 amino acids.

This clone was found many times. The V gene is TRBV28, the J gene TRBJ2-3; TRBD2 is a possible D gene (6 bases). Germline-derived CDR1 and CDR2 are MDHEN and SYDVKM. This CDR3 contains 17 residues. Trimming shortened V by 2 bases and J by 1 base, and 16 bases separated the two germline ends. The CDR3 DNA follows: TGTGCCAGCAGTTTACCGAATGGGGGGTGGGGCACAGATACGCAGTATTTT. Its translation: CASSLPNGGWGTDTQYF.